Following are 28 T cell receptor beta chains from one sample sequenced in a study of shared clonotypes between healthy human individuals. Assay used: immunoSEQ multiplex PCR; TCRdb lists only in-frame clones, some missing. The sample holds about 480,000 clones, 60% to 85% seen once. Sequencing was carried out using PBMCs. The receptor source for this set is a woman in her thirties or forties in good health. Some clones in this sample may be carry-over from other donors' samples.

V and J are TRBV9 and TRBJ2-1; 10 bases align to TRBD2. The CDR3 is 19 residues long. Trimming cost V 0 bases and J 0 bases; bases outside gene matches: 9. Per germline, CDR1 SGDLS and CDR2 YYNGEE. The CDR3 loop reads CASSVASSSGSISYNEQFF. The CDR3 DNA follows: TGTGCCAGCAGCGTAGCCTCCTCTAGCGGGAGCATCTCCTACAATGAGCAGTTCTTC.

The V gene is TRBV9, the J gene TRBJ2-5, with D possibly TRBD2 on 6 matching bases. Germline V gene lookup returns CDR1 SGDLS and CDR2 YYNGEE. Trimming removed 2 bases from V and 0 bases from J, with 11 bases in between. The CDR3 has 15 amino acids. The CDR3, as DNA: TGTGCCAGCAGCGTGGGCGGGAACGACCAAGAGACCCAGTACTTC. Amino acids: CASSVGGNDQETQYF.

The chain combines TRBV15 with TRBJ2-1; D gene ambiguous. There are 15 residues in the CDR3. The V gene's germline CDR1 is LNHNV and CDR2 YYDKDF (reference sequence). V was pared by 0 bases and J by 2 bases, with 8 bases between. The CDR3 nucleotides are TGTGCCACCAGCAGAGATTCAGGAACCTACAATGAGCAGTTCTTC. Translated, it gives CATSRDSGTYNEQFF.

The CDR3 bases are TGTGCCAGCTCACCTCTGGCCCCCGGGACAGGGGGCATGGGTACGCAGTATTTT. Protein product: CASSPLAPGTGGMGTQYF. This chain joins TRBV18 and TRBJ2-3; the match to TRBD1 covers 12 bases. The CDR3 runs 18 residues. Germline CDR1 and CDR2: KGHSH and LQKENI. V lost 3 bases and J lost 8; bases outside the gene matches: 15.

This chain uses TRBV11-3 with TRBJ2-1; 9 bases agree with TRBD2. The germline V gene has CDR1 SGHNT and CDR2 YENEEA. The CDR3 totals 14 residues. J gave up 9 bases and V 3 bases, and 6 bases lay outside the gene matches. The DNA for the CDR3 is TGTGCCAGCAGCTTGGGACTAGCAGGGCGTGAGCAGTTCTTC. This translates into CASSLGLAGREQFF. Combining the CDR3 with reference TRBV11-3 and TRBJ2-1 gives the whole variable domain EAGVVQSPRYKIIEKKQPVAFWCNPISGHNTLYWYLQNLGQGPELLIRYENEEAVDDSQLPKDRFSAERLKGVDSTLKIQPAELGDSAVYLCASSLGLAGREQFFGPGTRLTVL.

The sample holds one count of this clone. The chain employs TRBV4-1 and TRBJ2-4; 11 bases are shared with TRBD1. The CDR3 has 18 amino acids. The germline V gene encodes CDR1 MGHRA and CDR2 YSYEKL. Losses at the gene ends were 1 base for V and 1 base for J; bases not matched to a gene: 6. The CDR3 coding sequence is TGCGCCAGCAGCCAAGGTGTGGGACAGGGGGGGGCCAAAAACATTCAGTACTTC. Its protein product is CASSQGVGQGGAKNIQYF.

The rearrangement links TRBV2 to TRBJ1-1, with D uncertain. Deletions cut 8 bases from V and 11 bases from J, with 15 bases between. This CDR3 has 11 residues. Germline CDR1 SNHLY, CDR2 FYNNEI. The CDR3 reads CASLERAGAFF. The CDR3 region has the DNA TGTGCCAGCCTCGAAAGGGCGGGTGCTTTCTTT. The whole variable domain, filled in from reference TRBV2 and TRBJ1-1, reads EPEVTQTPSHQVTQMGQEVILRCVPISNHLYFYWYRQILGQKVEFLVSFYNNEISEKSEIFDDQFSVERPDGSNFTLKIRSTKLEDSAMYFCASLERAGAFFGQGTRLTVV.

The chain couples TRBV29-1 to TRBJ1-2, with D perhaps matching TRBD1 (5 bases). Trimming took off 6 bases at V and 7 bases at J, with 21 bases between the two ends. CDR1 is SQVTM, CDR2 ANQGSEA, per germline. This CDR3 is 14 amino acids long. CDR3 in DNA: TGCAGCGTACAGACCTGGGGGGAAAGGTCTGGCTACACCTTC. Residues: CSVQTWGERSGYTF. The entire variable domain, with the rest obtained from reference TRBV29-1 and TRBJ1-2, is as follows: SAVISQKPSRDICQRGTSLTIQCQVDSQVTMMFWYRQQPGQSLTLIATANQGSEATYESGFVIDKFPISRPNLTFSTLTVSNMSPEDSSIYLCSVQTWGERSGYTFGSGTRLTVV.

The CDR3 nucleotides read TGTGCCAGCAGCTTAGCGCAGGGCGGAAAAAAACAGTTCTTC. This translates into CASSLAQGGKKQFF. The V call is TRBV7-8, the J call TRBJ2-1, with a weak D call TRBD1 (5 bases). The germline gives CDR1 SGHVS, CDR2 FQNEAQ. Trimming removed 0 bases at V and 13 bases at J, with 16 bases between. The CDR3 has 14 residues.

Comment on this clone: A junction boundary mismatches the germline segment, possibly from a read error. The CDR3 loop reads CASSPGDRFYF. The CDR3 DNA sequence: TGTGCCAGCAGTCCAGGGGACAGGTTTTATTTT. The chain uses TRBV6-5 and TRBJ1-4, with TRBD1 matching over 8 bases. Germline-derived CDR1 and CDR2 are MNHEY and SVGAGI. This CDR3 is 11 amino acids long.

The V gene is TRBV7-2, the J gene TRBJ1-3; maybe TRBD1 (6 bases). Germline V gene data show CDR1 as SGHTA and CDR2 as FQGNSA. The CDR3 loop spans 14 amino acids. V gave up 5 bases and J gave up 3 bases, with 11 bases separating them. The CDR3 DNA sequence: TGTGCCAGCAGCCTCCAGGGGTTTGGAAACACCATATATTTT. This encodes CASSLQGFGNTIYF. The full variable domain, rest sourced from reference TRBV7-2 and TRBJ1-3, is GAGVSQSPSNKVTEKGKDVELRCDPISGHTALYWYRQSLGQGLEFLIYFQGNSAPDKSGLPSDRFSAERTGGSVSTLTIQRTQQEDSAVYLCASSLQGFGNTIYFGEGSWLTVV.

The chain is built from TRBV28 and TRBJ2-3; 9 positions match TRBD1. The germline gives CDR1 MDHEN, CDR2 SYDVKM. The CDR3 totals 16 residues. V shed 6 bases, J shed 4 bases, and the junction held 11 bases outside the gene matches. This chain's CDR3 is CASRPRGGTGSDTQYF. CDR3 nucleotides: TGTGCCAGCAGGCCCAGAGGGGGGACAGGGTCAGATACGCAGTATTTT.

The chain carries TRBV29-1 and TRBJ2-3; 7 nucleotides match TRBD2. This CDR3 spans 15 amino acids. Trimming removed 4 bases from V and 2 bases from J; junction bases left unmatched: 9. Germline V lookup: CDR1 SQVTM, CDR2 ANQGSEA. The CDR3 reads CSVAGDYLTTDTQYF. The CDR3 region has the DNA TGCAGCGTTGCTGGGGACTATCTTACCACAGATACGCAGTATTTT.

The chain has TRBV29-1 and TRBJ2-3; 7 bases are shared with TRBD2. The junction had 5 bases not matched to a gene; V was cut back by 6 bases and J by 5 bases. The CDR3 totals 12 residues. The germline gives CDR1 SQVTM, CDR2 ANQGSEA. The CDR3 bases are TGCAGCGTCCGGGGGGTTGGAGATACGCAGTATTTT. Translation: CSVRGVGDTQYF.

The chain combines TRBV18 with TRBJ2-2, with 7 bases that match TRBD2. Trimming took 3 bases from V and 0 from J; bases not matched to a gene: 7. CDR3 size: 17 residues. Germline V gene sequence: CDR1 KGHSH, CDR2 LQKENI. In nucleotides, the CDR3 is TGTGCCAGCTCACCCGGGGGAGGGCCCGCGAACACCGGGGAGCTGTTTTTT. Translating gives CASSPGGGPANTGELFF. The full variable domain, in which reference TRBV18 and TRBJ2-2 provide the parts outside the CDR3, is NAGVMQNPRHLVRRRGQEARLRCSPMKGHSHVYWYRQLPEEGLKFMVYLQKENIIDESGMPKERFSAEFPKEGPSILRIQQVVRGDSAAYFCASSPGGGPANTGELFFGEGSRLTVL.

The J gene is TRBJ2-2, the V gene TRBV10-2, with D perhaps matching TRBD2 (5 bases). V lost 1 base and J 6 bases, leaving 9 bases between the germline ends. The CDR3 consists of 14 residues. Germline-derived CDR1 and CDR2 are WSHSY and SAAADI. Here the CDR3 DNA reads TGCGCCAGCAGTGAGTGGCCCGGGGCCGGGGAGCTGTTTTTT. Its translation is CASSEWPGAGELFF.

With regard to this clone: Other DNA sequences within the sample encode an identical CDR3. This chain joins TRBV11-2 and TRBJ2-7, with D unclear. V was cut by 5 bases and J by 3 bases, with 8 bases left in between. The CDR3 has 12 amino acids. Per germline, CDR1 SGHAT and CDR2 FQNNGV. The CDR3 loop reads CASSLINYEQYF. The CDR3 coding sequence is TGTGCCAGCAGCCTCATTAACTACGAGCAGTACTTC.

V gene TRBV28 combines with J gene TRBJ2-1, with D perhaps matching TRBD2 (6 bases). The CDR3 contains 16 residues. Trimming took off 2 bases at V and 0 bases at J, with 11 bases between the two ends. Germline lookup yields CDR1 MDHEN and CDR2 SYDVKM. CDR3 nucleotide sequence: TGTGCCAGCAGTTTAATAGCGGCCAACTCCTACAATGAGCAGTTCTTC. Translated, it gives CASSLIAANSYNEQFF.

The chain uses TRBV19 and TRBJ1-1; TRBD1 matches at 7 bases. The CDR3 totals 13 residues. Germline V gene sequence: CDR1 LNHDA, CDR2 SQIVND (reference sequence). The V and J ends lost 6 bases and 10 bases, in that order; junction bases with no gene match: 11. The CDR3 nucleotides are TGTGCCAGTAGCACAATTCAGGGGGGACCAGCTTTCTTT. This translates into CASSTIQGGPAFF.

V usage is TRBV4-1 and J usage is TRBJ1-2; 10 nucleotides agree with TRBD1. The CDR3 covers 15 residues. V shed 0 bases, J shed 8 bases, and the junction held 6 bases outside the gene matches. CDR1 is MGHRA and CDR2 is YSYEKL in the germline V gene. The CDR3 bases are TGCGCCAGCAGCCAAGACCCGGGACAGGGGCACGGCTACACCTTC. Protein: CASSQDPGQGHGYTF.

Concerning this clone: The same CDR3 also results from other DNA sequences found in this sample. This chain links TRBV6-5 with TRBJ2-2; no firm D call. V was cut by 6 bases and J by 6 bases, with 5 bases left in between. The CDR3 has 11 residues. From germline, CDR1 is MNHEY and CDR2 SVGAGI. The CDR3 protein is CASSRSGELFF. Written as DNA, the CDR3 is TGTGCCAGCAGCCGATCCGGGGAGCTGTTTTTT.

This sequence joins TRBV6-6 and TRBJ2-7; tentative D call: TRBD1 (6 bases). Germline CDR1 is MNHNY and CDR2 is SVGAGI (reference sequence). Trimming took off 6 bases at V and 1 base at J, with 19 bases between the two ends. The CDR3 sequence is 16 residues long. CDR3 in DNA: TGTGCCAGCAGATCCCGTATACAGGGATCTTCCTACGAGCAGTACTTC. As protein: CASRSRIQGSSYEQYF.

The chain recombines TRBV7-9 with TRBJ1-4; no definite D call. V dropped 9 bases and J dropped 3 bases, with 8 bases sitting between them. Germline CDR1 SEHNR, CDR2 FQNEAQ (reference sequence). The CDR3 is 12 residues long. Here the CDR3 DNA reads TGTGCCAGTCTAGTGGCTAATGAAAAACTGTTTTTT. It yields the protein CASLVANEKLFF.

The count of this clone is one. The gene calls are TRBV5-1 and TRBJ1-2; D unclear. Per the germline V gene, CDR1 is SGHRS and CDR2 is YFSETQ. The ends were cut back, 0 bases at V and 2 bases at J, with 8 bases in the middle. The CDR3 covers 14 residues. The CDR3 coding sequence is TGCGCCAGCAGCTTGGTCTCAGGAAACTATGGCTACACCTTC. Its translation: CASSLVSGNYGYTF.

The V call is TRBV27, the J call TRBJ2-1; 16 positions agree with TRBD2. The CDR3 totals 18 residues. J gave up 7 bases and V 3 bases, and 9 bases lay outside the gene matches. CDR1 is MNHEY and CDR2 is SMNVEV in the germline V gene (reference sequence). The DNA of the CDR3 is TGTGCCAGCAGTTTGCAAAAGGGACTAGCGGGAGGGGGGAATGAGCAGTTCTTC. Protein: CASSLQKGLAGGGNEQFF.

The chain recombines TRBV20-1 with TRBJ1-2, with no clear D. Per the germline V gene, CDR1 is DFQATT and CDR2 is SNEGSKA (reference sequence). The CDR3 length is 11 residues. V was pared by 6 bases and J by 7 bases, with 12 bases between. The CDR3 region has the DNA TGCAGTGCCCAAGACCTCGGTGGCTACACCTTC. It translates to CSAQDLGGYTF.

The chain uses TRBV10-3 and TRBJ2-2, with no clear D. CDR3 size: 12 residues. CDR1 and CDR2 (germline): ENHRY, SYGVKD. V was shortened by 5 bases and J by 7 bases, with 8 bases between the two germline ends. CDR3 coding DNA: TGTGCCATCAGTCTGGGAAACGGGGAGCTGTTTTTT. This sequence encodes CAISLGNGELFF.

This chain connects TRBV7-2 to TRBJ2-2; 11 nucleotides match TRBD2. Germline assignment: CDR1 SGHTA and CDR2 FQGNSA. The CDR3 covers 17 residues. V lost 1 base, J lost 1 base, and 2 bases stayed unmatched. DNA of the CDR3: TGTGCCAGCAGCTTAGTCGGGACTAGCGGGAACACCGGGGAGCTGTTTTTT. This sequence encodes CASSLVGTSGNTGELFF.